This TCR beta chain derives from a study of blood T cell repertoires in COVID-19. Germline CDR1 reads SGHNT; CDR2 reads YYREEE (reference sequence). The length of the CDR3 is 16 residues. V shed 0 bases and J shed 2 bases, with 15 bases lying between them. Measured with immunoSEQ multiplex PCR; TCRdb has only the in-frame clones, and not every one. Counted here are about 140,000 clones, roughly 84% occurring once; the ten biggest clones make up roughly 8%. This rearrangement joins TRBV5-4 to TRBJ2-7, with D possibly matching TRBD1 (6 bases). Sequencing was carried out using peripheral blood. This TCR was sampled from a woman between 55 and 75 years old with acute or convalescent COVID-19. The CDR3 sequence: CASSLARGMGTYEQYF. For the CDR3, the DNA is TGTGCCAGCAGCTTGGCCAGGGGTATGGGGACCTACGAGCAGTACTTC.